This T cell receptor beta chain was profiled in a study of cytomegalovirus exposure and HLA in healthy donors. Regarding the study as a whole: As immune exposure information, only CMV serostatus was available.

The primer mix had 60 Vbeta and 13 Jbeta primers. Using immunoSEQ multiplex PCR, the repertoire was profiled, and TCRdb retains in-frame clones only, with some absent. This table has under 150,000 clones, 70% to 75% appearing once. For this clone: Antigen unknown.

Germline V gene sequence: CDR1 GTSNPN, CDR2 SVGIG (reference sequence). Trimming removed 5 bases from V and 7 bases from J; junction bases left unmatched: 4. This CDR3 has 14 residues. The specimen was PBMCs. This TCR derives from a man under 40 in good health and CMV-seronegative. The gene calls are TRBV30 and TRBJ1-6; 11 bases are a match to TRBD1. The CDR3 region is CAWDRDRGNSPLHF. As DNA, the CDR3 is TGTGCCTGGGACAGGGACAGGGGGAATTCACCCCTCCACTTT.